This TCR beta chain was identified in a study of T cell responses to AZD1222 COVID-19 vaccine. Study outcomes and limitations: In a largely white British group with more females than males, clonal diversity was possibly underestimated.

About this clone: Its specificity is not known.

With V trimmed by 3 bases and J by 2 bases, 11 bases remained unmatched. The germline V gene encodes CDR1 SGDLS and CDR2 YYNGEE. The CDR3 length is 16 residues. TCRdb keeps only in-frame clones here, not all; method: immunoSEQ multiplex PCR. The top ten clones hold about 1.9% of a sample with some 180,000 clones, about nine tenths of them seen once. The starting material was peripheral blood, obtained 28 days after the second AZD1222 dose. The chain carries TRBV9 and TRBJ2-7; 7 nucleotides agree with TRBD1. This TCR was recovered from an adult who received the AZD1222 COVID-19 vaccine. The CDR3 nucleotides are TGTGCCAGCAGCGCTGCCCCGAGACAGGGTACCTACGAGCAGTACTTC. Protein product: CASSAAPRQGTYEQYF.